These T cell receptor beta chains were read from a single sample in a study of blood T cell repertoires in COVID-19. The data were produced by immunoSEQ multiplex PCR, yet TCRdb's version contains in-frame clones alone and is incomplete. The table shows around 230,000 clones, with more than 65% occurring only once. Input material: peripheral blood. The receptors here all came from a woman aged 80 or over with acute or convalescent COVID-19. Each CDR3 is given without its conserved first and last residue. Fields, in order: V gene, J gene, CDR3 protein.

V gene: TRBV6-5
J gene: TRBJ2-5
CDR3 protein: AGAMYQETQY

V gene: TRBV7-2
J gene: TRBJ1-2
CDR3 protein: ASSLAGQGYDGYT

V gene: TRBV7-8
J gene: TRBJ2-3
CDR3 protein: ASSLAPQTDTQY

V gene: TRBV5-1
J gene: TRBJ2-7
CDR3 protein: ASSFGTGGASEQY

V gene: TRBV3-1/TRBV3-2
J gene: TRBJ2-5
CDR3 protein: ASSQSGVQETQY

V gene: TRBV30
J gene: TRBJ1-2
CDR3 protein: AWRVRGPYYGYT

V gene: TRBV2
J gene: TRBJ2-2
CDR3 protein: ASSVHTGELF

V gene: TRBV20-1
J gene: TRBJ1-2
CDR3 protein: SARVQNGYT

V gene: TRBV3-1/TRBV3-2
J gene: TRBJ2-7
CDR3 protein: ASSQGGGVSYEQY

V gene: TRBV5-4
J gene: TRBJ2-7
CDR3 protein: ASSLGQGLTYEQY

V gene: TRBV12-5
J gene: TRBJ2-1
CDR3 protein: ASGLVASGRHEQF

V gene: TRBV7-2
J gene: TRBJ1-2
CDR3 protein: ASREQDTNYGYT

V gene: TRBV30
J gene: TRBJ1-4
CDR3 protein: ASRGTTNEKLF

V gene: TRBV2
J gene: TRBJ2-7
CDR3 protein: ASSQQVVNEQY

V gene: TRBV24-1
J gene: TRBJ2-7
CDR3 protein: ATSISGRMYEQY

V gene: TRBV20-1
J gene: TRBJ2-7
CDR3 protein: SARGPEQY

V gene: TRBV5-1
J gene: TRBJ2-3
CDR3 protein: ASSVGHGGTGGDTQY

V gene: TRBV14
J gene: TRBJ2-2
CDR3 protein: ASSLTGKNTGELF

V gene: TRBV6-5
J gene: TRBJ2-5
CDR3 protein: ASTGLAGGETQY

V gene: TRBV6-5
J gene: TRBJ1-2
CDR3 protein: ASSSRSAKGADGYT

V gene: TRBV7-9
J gene: TRBJ2-5
CDR3 protein: ASSLGGGAETQY

V gene: TRBV3-1/TRBV3-2
J gene: TRBJ1-2
CDR3 protein: ASSQGSGANYGYT

V gene: TRBV27
J gene: TRBJ2-7
CDR3 protein: ASSLRPSPTSGYEQY

V gene: TRBV10-3
J gene: TRBJ2-2
CDR3 protein: AISETGGGANTGELF

V gene: TRBV9
J gene: TRBJ1-1
CDR3 protein: ASSVAPGLNTEAF

V gene: TRBV7-8
J gene: TRBJ2-7
CDR3 protein: ASSFGTGRSGEQY

V gene: TRBV20-1
J gene: TRBJ1-2
CDR3 protein: SASRRDRDGYT

V gene: TRBV4-1
J gene: TRBJ2-1
CDR3 protein: ASSQDVISSYNEQF

V gene: TRBV25-1
J gene: TRBJ2-7
CDR3 protein: ASSDLDRGHYEQY

V gene: TRBV6-5
J gene: TRBJ1-4
CDR3 protein: ASSIGGEKLF

V gene: TRBV5-6
J gene: TRBJ2-7
CDR3 protein: ASSSVSGRGYEQY

V gene: TRBV23-1
J gene: TRBJ2-7
CDR3 protein: ASSQSRDTSYEQY

V gene: TRBV30
J gene: TRBJ2-6
CDR3 protein: AWSLGQNSGANVLT

V gene: TRBV5-5
J gene: TRBJ1-1
CDR3 protein: ASTEGTGMMNTEAF

V gene: TRBV12-5
J gene: TRBJ2-5
CDR3 protein: ASGLETTGQETQY

V gene: TRBV7-9
J gene: TRBJ2-7
CDR3 protein: ASSLTGTGEHEQY

V gene: TRBV5-1
J gene: TRBJ2-7
CDR3 protein: ASSLAPAGQGNSYEQY

V gene: TRBV19
J gene: TRBJ1-4
CDR3 protein: ASSRTGGTNEKLF

V gene: TRBV19
J gene: TRBJ1-2
CDR3 protein: ASSILQGNYGYT

V gene: TRBV7-8
J gene: TRBJ1-1
CDR3 protein: ASSPAGRLNTEAF

V gene: TRBV19
J gene: TRBJ1-6
CDR3 protein: ASTDRGYNSPLH

V gene: TRBV4-2
J gene: TRBJ1-6
CDR3 protein: ASSQGVQGPESPLH

V gene: TRBV28
J gene: TRBJ2-2
CDR3 protein: ASRTRAGGGGELF

V gene: TRBV19
J gene: TRBJ2-1
CDR3 protein: ASSILAGGPVEQF

V gene: TRBV5-1
J gene: TRBJ1-1
CDR3 protein: ASSPTGTGTPEAF

V gene: TRBV2
J gene: TRBJ1-5
CDR3 protein: ASSGQGWDRNQPQH

V gene: TRBV28
J gene: TRBJ2-5
CDR3 protein: ASSLFPLAGGETQY

V gene: TRBV14
J gene: TRBJ2-5
CDR3 protein: ASSQLRGGDFQETQY

V gene: TRBV4-2
J gene: TRBJ1-1
CDR3 protein: ASSHARDRGDAF

V gene: TRBV11-2
J gene: TRBJ2-5
CDR3 protein: ASSLGPSFETQY

V gene: TRBV27
J gene: TRBJ1-4
CDR3 protein: ASSWGRGGLEKLF

V gene: TRBV2
J gene: TRBJ1-5
CDR3 protein: ASSDGNQPQH

V gene: TRBV29-1
J gene: TRBJ2-3
CDR3 protein: SVLVHLSGTTDTQY